This T cell receptor beta chain was identified during a study of post-analysis software for immune sequencing data (dated by TCRdb to the mid-2010s). In the study overall: Relapsing-remitting, secondary progressive and progressive-relapsing multiple sclerosis were recorded as disease courses, and subtype annotation was lacking for some patients. The multiple sclerosis patient repertoires were compared with 11 previously published healthy control repertoires from donors aged about 6 to 26 years. A subset of samples was prepared in parallel using single-end sample barcoding, then pooled and co-amplified after Illumina adapter ligation.

Remarks on this clonotype: Its antigen remains undetermined. Base qualities were left out, and no much larger clone turns up one base away.

V is clipped by 4 bases and J by 0 bases, and the sequence between their germline boundaries is 12 bases long. Including cysteine and phenylalanine, the CDR3 has 15 amino acids. The CDR3 DNA has 45 bases and is translated from base 1. CDR1 and CDR2 (SGHAT, FQNNGV) derive from the germline V gene. General study outcomes and caveats: Compared with controls, multiple sclerosis patients had significantly lower normalized Chao1 diversity, a finding suggesting substantial peripheral T-cell clonal expansion. The multiple sclerosis patient group was slightly younger than the control group. Direct clustering with F measure showed strong co-clustering of samples prepared in the same batch, prompting a batch-effect correction. Significantly higher frequencies in patients than in controls were found for a few TRBV segments, including TRBV5-6, TRBV5-1 and TRBV20-1.

The protocol used for the library was PCR. The instrument was an Illumina HiSeq 2500. To reduce PCR and sequencing biases, unique molecular identifiers were built into the TCR beta cDNA libraries. Every 1 to 10 million input T cells yielded approximately 500,000 cDNA molecules, meaning each molecule approximated one T cell. The patient libraries were prepared and sequenced with the same protocol used for the earlier healthy control dataset. Within a given batch, samples were prepared together, multiplexed and sequenced on the same HiSeq lane. As for the original processing: MIGEC handled the raw barcoded reads, throwing out single-read molecular identifier groups before consensus assembly and CDR3 extraction. Clonotype tables were post-analysed with VDJtools, and diversity was normalized by down-sampling all datasets to the smallest sample size. Repertoire overlap clustering matched CDR3 amino acid but not nucleotide sequences to correct batch-related cross-sample contamination. TCRdb reran the public reads through fastp at Q25 and MiXCR, keeping productive beta chains. Duplicate CDR3 protein sequences are folded into a single record with the most common DNA and genes. The V and J calls reflect TCRdb's pipeline rather than the authors' work. The sample data list about 770,000 distinct CDR3 sequences, and around 42% of these were observed just once. The ten top clones hold roughly 4.4% of the sample.

TCR beta repertoires were profiled from peripheral blood of roughly 13 young patients with multiple sclerosis to demonstrate the VDJtools post-analysis software. The multiple sclerosis patients were children and adolescents ranging in age from roughly 6 to 16 years. This chain is built from TRBV11-2 and TRBJ1-1, with a tentative D gene TRBD1 over 5 matching bases. Input material: blood. The clonotype originates from a girl aged 10 to 17 with multiple sclerosis. At the DNA level, the sequence is TGTGCCAGCAGCTGGAGGTCAGGGTTGAACACTGAAGCTTTCTTT. Its translation reads: CASSWRSGLNTEAFF. Supplemented by the reference TRBV11-2 and TRBJ1-1 proteins around the CDR3, the complete variable domain is EAGVAQSPRYKIIEKRQSVAFWCNPISGHATLYWYQQILGQGPKLLIQFQNNGVVDDSQLPKDRFSAERLKGVDSTLKIQPAKLEDSAVYLCASSWRSGLNTEAFFGQGTRLTVV.